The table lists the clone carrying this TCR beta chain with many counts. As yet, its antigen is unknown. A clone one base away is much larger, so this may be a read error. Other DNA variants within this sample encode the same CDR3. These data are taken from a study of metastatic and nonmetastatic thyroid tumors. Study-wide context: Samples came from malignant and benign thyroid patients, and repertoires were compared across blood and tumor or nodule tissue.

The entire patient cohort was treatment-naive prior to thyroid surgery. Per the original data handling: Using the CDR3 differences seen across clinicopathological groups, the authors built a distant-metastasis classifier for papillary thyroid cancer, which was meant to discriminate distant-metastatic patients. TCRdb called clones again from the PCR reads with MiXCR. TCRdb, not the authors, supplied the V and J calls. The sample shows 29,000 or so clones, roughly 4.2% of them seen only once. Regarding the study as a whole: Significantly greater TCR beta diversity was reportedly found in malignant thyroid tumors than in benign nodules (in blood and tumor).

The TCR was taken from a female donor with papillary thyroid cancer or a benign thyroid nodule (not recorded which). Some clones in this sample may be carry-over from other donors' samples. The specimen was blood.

DNA of the CDR3: TGCAGTGCTAGCGGGTACACAGATACGCAGTATTTT. Residues: CSASGYTDTQYF. The V and J genes are TRBV20-1 and TRBJ2-3; D is unclear. Looked up from germline, CDR1 is DFQATT and CDR2 is SNEGSKA (reference sequence). The CDR3 totals 12 residues. Trimming shortened V by 3 bases and J by 2 bases, and 6 bases separated the two germline ends.